This T cell receptor (beta chain) was obtained from a study of technical replicates of blood from a few donors. Profiled with immunoSEQ multiplex PCR; TCRdb holds only in-frame clones, not every one. The sample holds tens of thousands of clones; roughly 98% are singletons and the top ten take roughly 0.17%. Sequencing input: T cells isolated from PBMCs. The sequence was collected from a human donor in good health.

CDR3 DNA sequence: TGTGCCAGCAGTTTTCTTGGAGGCTACGAGCAGTACTTC. Translated, it gives CASSFLGGYEQYF. This sequence joins TRBV27 and TRBJ2-7; D possibly corresponds to TRBD2 (5 bases). The V end was cut by 3 bases, the J end by 3 bases, with 9 bases between. The CDR3 is made up of 13 amino acids. Germline lookup yields CDR1 MNHEY and CDR2 SMNVEV (reference sequence).